The 29 T cell receptor beta chains given below trace back to one sample, sequenced in a study of T-cell reconstitution after alpha-beta-depleted transplantation in children. Researchers prepared the TCRbeta library using unique molecular identifiers, the study reports. MiXCR, run by TCRdb on the PCR reads, gives a single entry per CDR3 protein. This sample has fewer than 350,000 distinct CDR3 sequences, with 10% found just once. Specimen: PBMCs, collected before TCRalphabeta/CD19-depleted stem cell transplant. The receptors originated from a boy in the first two years of life with acute myeloid leukemia, due to receive a stem cell transplant.

This clonotype has a count of ten or more. This chain links TRBV4-3 with TRBJ2-5; 11 bases agree with TRBD2. CDR3 length: 16 amino acids. V shed 1 base, J shed 5 bases, and the junction held 6 bases outside the gene matches. Germline V gene sequence: CDR1 LGHNA, CDR2 YSLEER. CDR3 residues: CASSQGPTSGDETQYF. In DNA form, the CDR3 reads TGCGCCAGCAGCCAAGGGCCGACTAGCGGGGACGAGACCCAGTACTTC.

This clonotype was picked up a small number of times. The rearrangement joins TRBV6-5 to TRBJ2-7; no firm D call. Germline CDR1 and CDR2: MNHEY and SVGAGI. Trimming shortened V by 0 bases and J by 1 base, and 13 bases separated the two germline ends. This CDR3 has 16 residues. CDR3 sequence (DNA): TGTGCCAGCAGTTACTCGATGAGTACATTTTCCTACGAGCAGTACTTC. This sequence encodes CASSYSMSTFSYEQYF.

The sample holds many counts of this clonotype. The V call is TRBV11-2, the J call TRBJ2-7; the match to TRBD2 covers 7 bases. The V segment lost 4 bases and the J segment 4 bases; nucleotides outside the gene matches: 16. The germline V gene has CDR1 SGHAT and CDR2 FQNNGV. This CDR3 contains 17 residues. The CDR3 DNA sequence: TGTGCCAGCAGCTGGGGTGGAGGGGCGGGGGTTGGTTACGAGCAGTACTTC. The encoded protein is CASSWGGGAGVGYEQYF.

This clonotype was recorded at least ten times. The chain uses TRBV12-3 or TRBV12-4 and TRBJ2-1; TRBD2 matches 11 bases. The CDR3 totals 15 residues. The ends lost 10 bases at V and 7 bases at J; junction bases unmatched: 12. The CDR3 sequence is CATRLAGGPRNEQFF. For the CDR3, the DNA is TGTGCCACCAGGTTAGCGGGAGGGCCCCGGAATGAGCAGTTCTTC.

J is TRBJ2-5 and V is TRBV6-1; D not resolved. This CDR3 spans 12 amino acids. The V end lost 6 bases, the J end lost 5 bases, and 10 bases lay between the germline ends. Germline CDR1 is MNHNS and CDR2 is SASEGT. As DNA, the CDR3 is TGTGCCAGCAGGGATCGGAGCGAGACCCAGTACTTC. As protein: CASRDRSETQYF.

A remark on this clonotype: This may stem from a read error, because a much larger clone lies one nucleotide away. V and J are TRBV20-1 and TRBJ1-5; 8 positions match TRBD1. In germline, CDR1 is DFQATT, CDR2 SNEGSKA (reference sequence). With 4 bases clipped from V and 6 bases from J, the junction kept 8 bases outside the gene matches. CDR3 length: 14 residues. The CDR3 nucleotides are TGCAGTGCTAAAGAGGACAGGGCAATTCAGCCCCAGCATTTT. Its protein product is CSAKEDRAIQPQHF.

CDR3 loop: CASCRRLAGGLYQETQYF. The DNA for the CDR3 is TGTGCCAGCTGTCGACGACTAGCGGGGGGCCTGTACCAAGAGACCCAGTACTTC. The J gene is TRBJ2-5, the V gene TRBV12-3 or TRBV12-4, with 13 bases aligning to TRBD2. V lost 8 bases, J lost 0 bases, and 12 bases stayed unmatched. The CDR3 has 18 amino acids.

V gene TRBV7-9 combines with J gene TRBJ2-2; a weak D match, TRBD2 (6 bases). The CDR3 is 12 residues long. Trimming stripped 8 bases from V and 5 bases from J, with 9 bases between. Germline-derived CDR1 and CDR2 are SEHNR and FQNEAQ (reference sequence). The CDR3 loop is CASQGGTGELFF. The CDR3 DNA is TGTGCCAGCCAGGGAGGAACCGGGGAGCTGTTTTTT. Filled out from reference TRBV7-9 and TRBJ2-2, the complete variable domain reads DTGVSQNPRHKITKRGQNVTFRCDPISEHNRLYWYRQTLGQGPEFLTYFQNEAQLEKSRLLSDRFSAERPKGSFSTLEIQRTEQGDSAMYLCASQGGTGELFFGEGSRLTVL.

This clonotype was seen at least ten times. V gene TRBV15 combines with J gene TRBJ2-2; 12 bases line up with TRBD1. Germline CDR1 reads LNHNV; CDR2 reads YYDKDF (reference sequence). The trim removed 3 bases at V and 5 bases at J, leaving 7 bases unmatched. CDR3 length equals 17 residues. The CDR3 region is CATSSRGDRGLTGELFF. The CDR3 region has the DNA TGTGCCACCAGCAGCCGGGGGGACAGGGGGCTTACCGGGGAGCTGTTTTTT. The entire variable domain, with the rest obtained from reference TRBV15 and TRBJ2-2, is as follows: DAMVIQNPRYQVTQFGKPVTLSCSQTLNHNVMYWYQQKSSQAPKLLFHYYDKDFNNEADTPDNFQSRRPNTSFCFLDIRSPGLGDTAMYLCATSSRGDRGLTGELFFGEGSRLTVL.

This clonotype has ten or more counts. The V gene is TRBV5-5, the J gene TRBJ2-1; unclear D gene. CDR3 size: 15 residues. Trimming took 3 bases from V and 0 from J, leaving 10 bases between them. Germline-derived CDR1 and CDR2 are SGHKS and YYEKEE (reference sequence). This CDR3 reads CASSSGPSSYNEQFF. The CDR3 DNA reads as TGTGCCAGCAGCTCCGGACCCAGCTCCTACAATGAGCAGTTCTTC.

The chain links TRBV5-1 to TRBJ2-6; maybe TRBD2 (6 bases). Looked up from germline, CDR1 is SGHRS and CDR2 is YFSETQ. The CDR3 is made up of 16 amino acids. Trimming left V 4 bases short and J 1 base short, with 12 bases between. The CDR3 DNA reads TGCGCCAGCAGCCGGGACTTTGCGTCTGGGGCCAACGTCCTGACTTTC. This codes for CASSRDFASGANVLTF. Complete variable domain (other parts from reference TRBV5-1 and TRBJ2-6): KAGVTQTPRYLIKTRGQQVTLSCSPISGHRSVSWYQQTPGQGLQFLFEYFSETQRNKGNFPGRFSGRQFSNSRSEMNVSTLELGDSALYLCASSRDFASGANVLTFGAGSRLTVL.

In its sample, this clonotype was seen many times. The chain combines TRBV7-8 with TRBJ2-3; tentative D call: TRBD1 (6 bases). Trimming removed 3 bases at V and 0 bases at J, with 7 bases between. CDR3 length: 14 residues. Germline CDR1 SGHVS, CDR2 FQNEAQ. The CDR3, as DNA: TGTGCCAGCAGCTTGGGGGCGAGCACAGATACGCAGTATTTT. Translated, it gives CASSLGASTDTQYF.

This clonotype appeared many times. The chain recombines TRBV29-1 with TRBJ2-6; the match to TRBD1 covers 8 bases. The CDR3 is 17 amino acids. CDR1 and CDR2 from the germline V gene are SQVTM and ANQGSEA. Germline trimming cut 3 bases from V and 0 bases from J; bases unmatched to any gene: 7. The CDR3 nucleotides read TGCAGCGTTGAGAGGGGACAGGTCCTCTCTGGGGCCAACGTCCTGACTTTC. This gives the protein CSVERGQVLSGANVLTF.

Only a few counts were recorded for this clonotype. This chain joins TRBV7-6 and TRBJ1-3; 7 bases line up with TRBD1. The CDR3 is made up of 17 amino acids. V lost 5 bases and J lost 0; bases outside the gene matches: 10. Germline V lookup: CDR1 SGHVS, CDR2 FNYEAQ. CDR3 sequence (DNA): TGTGCCAGCAGCCCCCGACAGGGACTATTCTCTGGAAACACCATATATTTT. This encodes CASSPRQGLFSGNTIYF.

This chain uses TRBV19 with TRBJ2-2; possible D gene TRBD1, 6 bases. Trimming removed 8 bases at V and 1 base at J, with 8 bases between. Germline V CDR1 and CDR2: LNHDA, SQIVND (reference sequence). The CDR3 runs to 13 residues. Written as DNA, the CDR3 is TGTGCCAGTCTGGACAGGAACACCGGGGAGCTGTTTTTT. It specifies CASLDRNTGELFF.

The J gene is TRBJ2-5, the V gene TRBV28; tentative D call: TRBD1 (6 bases). The CDR3 contains 15 residues. Trimming took off 6 bases at V and 2 bases at J, with 16 bases between the two ends. The germline gives CDR1 MDHEN, CDR2 SYDVKM. CDR3 residues: CASSFFSRGQETQYF. In nucleotides, the CDR3 is TGTGCCAGCAGCTTCTTTTCCAGGGGTCAAGAGACCCAGTACTTC.

Points on this clonotype: A much larger clone is a single base away; this may be a read error. The CDR3 does not close with the conserved phenylalanine or tryptophan, likely indicating a read error. The gene calls are TRBV28 and TRBJ2-1, with 10 bases identical to TRBD2. This CDR3 has 17 residues. The V segment lost 2 bases and the J segment 2 bases; nucleotides outside the gene matches: 6. Per the germline V gene, CDR1 is MDHEN and CDR2 is SYDVKM. The CDR3 DNA sequence: TGTGCCAGCAGTTTAAGTACTCTAGCGGGAGCCTACAATGAGCAGTTCCTC. This translates into CASSLSTLAGAYNEQFL.

The table lists this clonotype with many counts. The chain links TRBV28 to TRBJ1-4, with D perhaps TRBD1 (5 bases). Trimming took off 4 bases at V and 5 bases at J, with 11 bases between the two ends. CDR1 and CDR2 from the germline V gene are MDHEN and SYDVKM. The CDR3 consists of 14 residues. The CDR3 nucleotides read TGTGCCAGCAGTTATGCCGGGGCCAATGAAAAACTGTTTTTT. It codes for CASSYAGANEKLFF.

On this clonotype itself: A single base separates this from a much larger clone, so it may be a read error. J is TRBJ2-1 and V is TRBV12-3 or TRBV12-4; 11 bases match TRBD2. J lost 8 bases, V lost 7 bases, and 19 bases had no gene match. This CDR3 is built from 18 residues. In DNA form, the CDR3 reads TGTGCCAGCACCCTCCCCTTTACTAGCGGGAGTAGGGGGCATGAGCAGTTCTTC. It specifies CASTLPFTSGSRGHEQFF.

This clonotype was counted at least ten times. The chain combines TRBV5-4 with TRBJ2-1, with TRBD2 matching over 11 bases. V was clipped by 0 bases and J by 9 bases; unmatched bases: 8. CDR3 length: 16 amino acids. Germline CDR1 SGHNT, CDR2 YYREEE (reference sequence). The CDR3 loop is CASSLALAGGMSEQFF. The CDR3 region has the DNA TGTGCCAGCAGCTTGGCCCTAGCGGGAGGAATGAGTGAGCAGTTCTTC.

Ten or more counts support this clonotype. This sequence joins TRBV19 and TRBJ2-2; D unresolved. CDR3 length: 12 residues. Trimming pared 4 bases from V and 11 bases from J, leaving 11 bases between. Germline CDR1 is LNHDA and CDR2 is SQIVND (reference sequence). CDR3 sequence (DNA): TGTGCCAGTAGTAAGGGCCTTAGTGAGCTGTTTTTT. Translating it yields CASSKGLSELFF. The full variable domain, completed using reference TRBV19 and TRBJ2-2, is DGGITQSPKYLFRKEGQNVTLSCEQNLNHDAMYWYRQDPGQGLRLIYYSQIVNDFQKGDIAEGYSVSREKKESFPLTVTSAQKNPTAFYLCASSKGLSELFFGEGSRLTVL.

This clonotype was counted ten times or more. The chain is built from TRBV28 and TRBJ2-3, with 7 bases lining up with TRBD2. Looked up from germline, CDR1 is MDHEN and CDR2 is SYDVKM. After removal of 2 bases from V and 3 bases from J, the junction contained 17 bases not matched to a gene. This CDR3 is built from 19 residues. CDR3 amino acids: CASSLAGDGLGGRTDTQYF. The CDR3 DNA sequence: TGTGCCAGCAGTTTAGCGGGGGACGGGTTAGGCGGGAGAACAGATACGCAGTATTTT.

This clonotype occurred many times. The V and J genes are TRBV28 and TRBJ2-2, with 16 bases identical to TRBD2. CDR1 MDHEN and CDR2 SYDVKM come from the germline V gene. The V and J ends lost 6 bases and 4 bases, in that order; junction bases with no gene match: 11. This CDR3 has 19 amino acids. CDR3 in DNA: TGTGCCAGCAGACTTCCGGGACTAGCGGGAGGGCCCGCCACCGGGGAGCTGTTTTTT. It translates to CASRLPGLAGGPATGELFF.

This clonotype was recorded many times. The rearrangement uses TRBV28 and TRBJ2-3; TRBD2 aligns across 12 bases. V was clipped by 6 bases and J by 2 bases; unmatched bases: 12. The length of the CDR3 is 18 residues. The V gene's germline CDR1 is MDHEN and CDR2 SYDVKM. The CDR3 is CASRIPSLAGGVTDTQYF. The CDR3 region has the DNA TGTGCCAGCAGAATACCCTCGCTAGCGGGGGGGGTCACAGATACGCAGTATTTT.

This clonotype was picked up many times. V gene TRBV7-2 combines with J gene TRBJ2-7; 8 nucleotides line up with TRBD2. Per the germline V gene, CDR1 is SGHTA and CDR2 is FQGNSA. There are 13 residues in the CDR3. J was trimmed by 7 bases and V by 2 bases; bases with no gene match: 4. The CDR3 region has the DNA TGTGCCAGCAGCTTAAGCGGGGGTAGGGAGCAGTACTTC. This encodes CASSLSGGREQYF.

This clonotype came up a few times. The chain links TRBV27 to TRBJ2-1; 10 bases map to TRBD2. This CDR3 comprises 16 residues. V was pared by 3 bases and J by 3 bases, with 5 bases of the junction left unmatched. The V gene's germline CDR1 is MNHEY and CDR2 SMNVEV (reference sequence). Here the CDR3 reads CASSFRLAGDYNEQFF. The CDR3 DNA follows: TGTGCCAGCAGTTTTCGGCTAGCGGGGGACTACAATGAGCAGTTCTTC.

This clonotype was picked up many times. The chain carries TRBV29-1 and TRBJ2-3, with D hard to call. CDR3 length: 11 amino acids. The germline CDR1 and CDR2 sequences are SQVTM and ANQGSEA. V gave up 4 bases and J gave up 6 bases, with 8 bases separating them. The CDR3 DNA sequence: TGCAGCGTTGCCCCCATGGATACGCAGTATTTT. Its translation is CSVAPMDTQYF.

This clonotype was observed at least ten times. The rearrangement uses TRBV5-1 and TRBJ2-7; D might be TRBD1 (6 bases). The CDR3 totals 14 residues. V shed 0 bases and J shed 2 bases, with 9 bases lying between them. Germline values: CDR1 SGHRS, CDR2 YFSETQ. The CDR3 sequence is CASSLARDTYEQYF. The CDR3 DNA sequence: TGCGCCAGCAGCTTGGCCCGGGACACCTACGAGCAGTACTTC.

This clonotype was counted between two and nine times. The gene calls are TRBV10-3 and TRBJ2-6; D possibly corresponds to TRBD2 (6 bases). The CDR3 sequence is 20 residues long. The ends were cut back, 6 bases at V and 0 bases at J, with 24 bases in the middle. Germline CDR1 reads ENHRY; CDR2 reads SYGVKD. As DNA, the CDR3 is TGTGCCATCAGCGACCCGTTGGCGGGACGATATCGCTCTGGGGCCAACGTCCTGACTTTC. Translating gives CAISDPLAGRYRSGANVLTF.